Ten or more counts support the clone carrying this T cell receptor (beta chain). The antigen is unknown. TCRdb ran MiXCR on the 5' RACE reads and lists one entry per CDR3 protein. The profile shows under 250,000 distinct CDR3 sequences, less than 9% of them singletons. The record originates from a study of T cells after yellow fever vaccination. Study-wide findings and caveats: Overlap between CD4 and CD8 compartments was detected for a small share of clonotypes. Abundant bulk-population clonotypes could contaminate the FACS-sorted repertoires. Post-booster samples contained most primary-vaccination clones (about 96% CD4, almost 90% CD8). A weaker but faster secondary response was observed, peaking on day 5 versus 15.

V dropped 4 bases and J dropped 6 bases, with 16 bases sitting between them. This CDR3 has 14 amino acids. CDR1 is SQVTM and CDR2 is ANQGSEA in the germline V gene. This chain joins TRBV29-1 and TRBJ2-4; unclear D gene. The sample was CD4+ T cells sorted from PBMCs, taken 15 days after the yellow fever booster vaccination. The TCR sequence derives from a man aged 30 to 45 who received the YFV17D yellow fever vaccine. The chain's CDR3 is CSVAPNQGSNIQYF. The CDR3 DNA follows: TGCAGCGTTGCACCAAACCAAGGCTCAAACATTCAGTACTTC.